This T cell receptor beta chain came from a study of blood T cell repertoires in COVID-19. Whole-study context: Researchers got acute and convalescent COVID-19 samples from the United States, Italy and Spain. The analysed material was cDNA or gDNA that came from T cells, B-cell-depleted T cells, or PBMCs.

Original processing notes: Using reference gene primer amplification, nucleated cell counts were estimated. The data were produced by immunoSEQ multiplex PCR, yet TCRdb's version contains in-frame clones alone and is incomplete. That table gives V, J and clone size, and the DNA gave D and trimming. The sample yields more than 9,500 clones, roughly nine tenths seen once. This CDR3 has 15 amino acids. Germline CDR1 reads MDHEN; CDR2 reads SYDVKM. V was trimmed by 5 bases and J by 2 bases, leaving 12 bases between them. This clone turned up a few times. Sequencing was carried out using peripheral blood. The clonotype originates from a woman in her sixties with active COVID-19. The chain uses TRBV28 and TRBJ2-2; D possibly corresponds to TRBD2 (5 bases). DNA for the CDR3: TGTGCCAGCAGTCCGAGCGGCAGCAACACCGGGGAGCTGTTTTTT. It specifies CASSPSGSNTGELFF.